Following are 23 T cell receptor beta chains from one sample sequenced in a study of cytomegalovirus exposure and HLA in healthy donors. PCR used 60 Vbeta primers and 13 Jbeta primers. Some clones are missing from TCRdb's copy, which holds only in-frame ones; the method was immunoSEQ multiplex PCR. This table has around 130,000 clones, around 81% appearing once. The sample comprised PBMCs. The receptors here all came from a man aged 18 to 35 in good health and CMV-seronegative.

The chain uses TRBV15 and TRBJ1-5, with 11 nucleotides matching TRBD1. CDR1 and CDR2 from the germline V gene are LNHNV and YYDKDF (reference sequence). The J segment lost 7 bases and the V segment lost 0 bases, leaving 11 bases of the junction unmatched. CDR3 length equals 18 residues. The CDR3 protein is CATSREGKDRGPGQPQHF. As DNA, the CDR3 is TGTGCCACCAGCAGAGAGGGTAAGGACAGGGGGCCTGGGCAGCCCCAGCATTTT. Drawing the rest from reference TRBV15 and TRBJ1-5, the complete variable domain is DAMVIQNPRYQVTQFGKPVTLSCSQTLNHNVMYWYQQKSSQAPKLLFHYYDKDFNNEADTPDNFQSRRPNTSFCFLDIRSPGLGDTAMYLCATSREGKDRGPGQPQHFGDGTRLSIL.

The sample holds a few counts of this clone. J is TRBJ1-2 and V is TRBV30; 9 bases line up with TRBD1. The CDR3 runs to 13 residues. The germline gives CDR1 GTSNPN, CDR2 SVGIG (reference sequence). V gave up 3 bases and J gave up 1 base; unmatched junction bases: 0. The CDR3 DNA reads TGTGCCTGGAGGGGACAGGGTAACTATGGCTACACCTTC. It encodes CAWRGQGNYGYTF.

J is TRBJ2-1 and V is TRBV7-2; TRBD2 matches 13 bases. Germline V CDR1 and CDR2: SGHTA, FQGNSA. Germline trimming cut 5 bases from V and 10 bases from J; bases unmatched to any gene: 8. The length of the CDR3 is 15 residues. This CDR3 is CASSHLTSGGREQFF. The CDR3, as DNA: TGTGCCAGCAGCCATTTGACTAGCGGGGGGAGGGAGCAGTTCTTC.

The rearrangement joins TRBV2 to TRBJ2-3; 7 bases are a match to TRBD2. The CDR3 length is 13 residues. CDR1 is SNHLY and CDR2 is FYNNEI in the germline V gene. The junction had 0 bases not matched to a gene; V was cut back by 6 bases and J by 0 bases. The CDR3 sequence is CASRGGSTDTQYF. As DNA, the CDR3 is TGTGCCAGCAGGGGGGGGAGCACAGATACGCAGTATTTT.

The genes are TRBV6-6 and TRBJ2-7, with D perhaps matching TRBD2 (6 bases). Trimming cost V 4 bases and J 5 bases, with 12 bases left between them. This CDR3 spans 13 amino acids. Germline V gene data show CDR1 as MNHNY and CDR2 as SVGAGI (reference sequence). CDR3: CASSLEGWNEQYF. For the CDR3, the DNA is TGTGCCAGCAGTTTGGAGGGCTGGAACGAGCAGTACTTC.

The chain has TRBV11-2 and TRBJ1-6; maybe TRBD1 (5 bases). The CDR3 extends over 11 amino acids. The germline V and J ends were trimmed by 5 bases and 17 bases, with 13 bases remaining between them. In germline, CDR1 is SGHAT, CDR2 FQNNGV. This CDR3 reads CASSLHRDFHF. CDR3 sequence (DNA): TGTGCCAGCAGCCTACACCGGGACTTCCACTTT.

The chain links TRBV18 to TRBJ1-2; 7 nucleotides agree with TRBD1. V was pared by 0 bases and J by 0 bases, with 1 base of the junction left unmatched. CDR1 is KGHSH, CDR2 LQKENI, per germline. CDR3 length: 15 amino acids. CDR3 residues: CASSPPGQTNYGYTF. The DNA of the CDR3 is TGTGCCAGCTCACCACCGGGACAGACTAACTATGGCTACACCTTC.

This chain joins TRBV7-8 and TRBJ2-7; TRBD1 matches 8 bases. Trimming at V came to 0 bases and at J to 3 bases, leaving 7 bases not matched to a gene. Germline V gives CDR1 SGHVS, CDR2 FQNEAQ. This CDR3 has 16 amino acids. The CDR3 DNA is TGTGCCAGCAGCTTAGCCACAGGGGGACTCAACTACGAGCAGTACTTC. Its protein is CASSLATGGLNYEQYF.

This sequence joins TRBV6-5 and TRBJ2-1, with D perhaps TRBD2 (7 bases). V lost 8 bases and J 7 bases, leaving 15 bases between the germline ends. The V gene's germline CDR1 is MNHEY and CDR2 SVGAGI. This CDR3 is 13 amino acids long. The CDR3 nucleotides read TGTGCCAGCCGGGGGGCGGGGGTAAATGAGCAGTTCTTC. It codes for CASRGAGVNEQFF.

The genes are TRBV4-1 and TRBJ1-5; D unclear. This CDR3 comprises 14 residues. V was clipped by 2 bases and J by 8 bases, with 13 bases between them. Germline V gene data show CDR1 as MGHRA and CDR2 as YSYEKL. The CDR3 bases are TGCGCCAGCAGCCAAAAACCCCTAGCGGAGCCCCAGCATTTT. Amino acids: CASSQKPLAEPQHF.

The genes are TRBV9 and TRBJ1-4, with 7 bases matching TRBD1. Trimming at V came to 3 bases and at J to 8 bases, leaving 10 bases not matched to a gene. The CDR3 totals 15 residues. In germline, CDR1 is SGDLS, CDR2 YYNGEE. CDR3: CASSAEGALGEKLFF. DNA for the CDR3: TGTGCCAGCAGCGCGGAGGGGGCGCTTGGGGAAAAACTGTTTTTT.

This clone was observed a single time. The chain has TRBV2 and TRBJ2-5, with 7 bases fitting TRBD2. CDR3 length: 16 residues. V gave up 6 bases and J gave up 1 base; unmatched junction bases: 11. CDR1 is SNHLY, CDR2 FYNNEI, per germline. The CDR3 here is CASSVDWAGVQETQYF. DNA of the CDR3: TGTGCCAGCAGCGTTGACTGGGCGGGGGTCCAAGAGACCCAGTACTTC.

V is TRBV5-1 and J is TRBJ2-1, with 9 bases lining up with TRBD1. The CDR3 sequence is 14 residues long. Germline V gives CDR1 SGHRS, CDR2 YFSETQ. Trimming at V came to 4 bases and at J to 10 bases, leaving 9 bases not matched to a gene. The CDR3 region has the DNA TGCGCCAGCAGCGTACCGGACAGGGGTTTCGAGCAGTTCTTC. Residues: CASSVPDRGFEQFF.

V usage is TRBV2 and J usage is TRBJ1-2, with 7 bases that match TRBD1. Germline loops: CDR1 SNHLY, CDR2 FYNNEI. V lost 7 bases, J lost 0 bases, and 2 bases stayed unmatched. The CDR3 covers 13 residues. The CDR3 reads CASTGTANYGYTF. CDR3 DNA sequence: TGTGCCAGCACGGGGACAGCTAACTATGGCTACACCTTC.

This sequence joins TRBV7-9 and TRBJ2-1; 8 bases align to TRBD1. This CDR3 is 16 amino acids long. The germline CDR1 and CDR2 sequences are SEHNR and FQNEAQ (reference sequence). V shed 8 bases and J 2 bases; nucleotides not matched to a gene: 11. The CDR3 loop is CASLLRGRGPYNEQFF. The DNA for the CDR3 is TGTGCCAGCCTCCTCAGGGGGCGGGGACCCTACAATGAGCAGTTCTTC.

The chain couples TRBV5-1 to TRBJ1-2; perhaps TRBD1 as D (5 bases). Germline V gene sequence: CDR1 SGHRS, CDR2 YFSETQ. V lost 0 bases and J lost 4, with 22 bases in between. CDR3 length: 18 amino acids. CDR3 residues: CASSLGGDVYTMSYGYTF. CDR3 DNA: TGCGCCAGCAGCTTGGGGGGGGACGTGTATACGATGAGCTATGGCTACACCTTC.

This chain uses TRBV7-2 with TRBJ2-2; D perhaps matches TRBD1 (5 bases). CDR1 and CDR2 from the germline V gene are SGHTA and FQGNSA. V lost 5 bases and J 6 bases, leaving 16 bases between the germline ends. The CDR3 contains 15 residues. For the CDR3, the DNA is TGTGCCAGCAGCGCAGGGATTTTAGTGTCCGGGGAGCTGTTTTTT. Translating it yields CASSAGILVSGELFF.

The chain joins TRBV5-1 to TRBJ1-5; no definite D call. V was shortened by 7 bases and J by 6 bases, with 17 bases between the two germline ends. From germline, CDR1 is SGHRS and CDR2 YFSETQ. CDR3 size: 14 residues. CDR3 residues: CASAKDPGGQPQHF. DNA of the CDR3: TGCGCCAGCGCCAAGGACCCTGGAGGTCAGCCCCAGCATTTT.

The V call is TRBV5-6, the J call TRBJ1-5; D call uncertain. CDR3 size: 12 residues. Trimming removed 0 bases from V and 9 bases from J, with 7 bases in between. Germline CDR1 and CDR2: SGHDT and YYEEEE. CDR3: CASSLGSGPQHF. The DNA of the CDR3 is TGTGCCAGCAGCTTGGGGTCAGGGCCCCAGCATTTT.

J is TRBJ2-1 and V is TRBV10-1; TRBD2 matches 11 bases. Germline trimming cut 0 bases from V and 5 bases from J; bases unmatched to any gene: 6. CDR1 is WNHNN and CDR2 is SYGVQD in the germline V gene (reference sequence). This CDR3 has 17 residues. The CDR3 DNA is TGCGCCAGCAGTGAGTCGATGGGACTAGCGGCGAACAATGAGCAGTTCTTC. The encoded protein is CASSESMGLAANNEQFF.

This rearrangement joins TRBV4-3 to TRBJ2-7; D gene unclear. There are 15 residues in the CDR3. The V end lost 0 bases, the J end lost 0 bases, and 9 bases lay between the germline ends. CDR1 is LGHNA and CDR2 is YSLEER in the germline V gene. Here the CDR3 reads CASSQEIRSSYEQYF. The CDR3 coding sequence is TGCGCCAGCAGCCAAGAAATCAGAAGCTCCTACGAGCAGTACTTC.

The chain uses TRBV12-5 and TRBJ1-1, with D possibly being TRBD1 (5 bases). Trimming stripped 6 bases from V and 0 bases from J, with 17 bases between. Germline CDR1 LGHNT, CDR2 FRNRAP. The CDR3 runs to 16 residues. The CDR3 sequence: CASGAEGAPMNTEAFF. The CDR3 nucleotides read TGTGCTAGTGGCGCCGAAGGGGCTCCAATGAACACTGAAGCTTTCTTT.

This chain connects TRBV27 to TRBJ2-7, with TRBD2 identical over 7 bases. CDR1 is MNHEY, CDR2 SMNVEV, per germline (reference sequence). J was trimmed by 3 bases and V by 3 bases; bases with no gene match: 5. The CDR3 has 14 residues. The CDR3 nucleotides are TGTGCCAGCAGTTTGGGAGGGAGGATCTACGAGCAGTACTTC. Its protein is CASSLGGRIYEQYF.